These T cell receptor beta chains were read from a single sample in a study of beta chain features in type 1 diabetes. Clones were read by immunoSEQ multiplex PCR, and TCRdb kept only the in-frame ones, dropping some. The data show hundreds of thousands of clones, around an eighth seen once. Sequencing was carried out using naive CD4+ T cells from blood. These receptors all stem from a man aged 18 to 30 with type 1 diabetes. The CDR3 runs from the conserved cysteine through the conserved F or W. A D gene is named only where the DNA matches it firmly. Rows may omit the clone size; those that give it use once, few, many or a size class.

CDR3: CATTHEARGWETQYF
DNA: TGTGCCACCACGCACGAGGCCCGAGGGTGGGAGACCCAGTACTTC
D: NA
V: TRBV7-2
J: TRBJ2-5
size: few

CDR3: CASYRSSYEQYF
DNA: TGTGCCAGCTACCGGAGTTCCTACGAGCAGTACTTC
D: NA
V: TRBV7-3
J: TRBJ2-7
size: NA

CDR3: CASSVWDGRTDTQYF
DNA: TGTGCCAGCAGCGTCTGGGACGGACGCACAGATACGCAGTATTTT
D: NA
V: TRBV28
J: TRBJ2-3
size: NA

CDR3: CSGLRGQETQYF
DNA: TGCAGCGGTTTGCGGGGTCAAGAGACCCAGTACTTC
D: NA
V: TRBV29-1
J: TRBJ2-5
size: NA

CDR3: CASSGQSYGYTF
DNA: TGTGCCAGCAGCGGACAGAGCTATGGCTACACCTTC
D: NA
V: TRBV7-9
J: TRBJ1-2
size: few

CDR3: CSVEAGGRISGNTIYF
DNA: TGCAGCGTTGAAGCTGGCGGACGGATCTCTGGAAACACCATATATTTT
D: NA
V: TRBV29-1
J: TRBJ1-3
size: few

CDR3: CASSQDQETQYF
DNA: TGCGCCAGCAGCCAAGATCAAGAGACCCAGTACTTC
D: NA
V: TRBV5-1
J: TRBJ2-5
size: few

CDR3: CASSYQAGYQETQYF
DNA: TGTGCCAGCAGTTACCAAGCAGGGTACCAAGAGACCCAGTACTTC
D: NA
V: TRBV6-5
J: TRBJ2-5
size: NA

CDR3: CATSREYGGAYNEQFF
DNA: TGTGCCACCAGCAGAGAATACGGCGGGGCCTACAATGAGCAGTTCTTC
D: NA
V: TRBV15
J: TRBJ2-1
size: NA

CDR3: CASSFQGEQYF
DNA: TGTGCCAGCAGCTTCCAGGGCGAGCAGTACTTC
D: NA
V: TRBV7-9
J: TRBJ2-7
size: NA

CDR3: CASSVGGGFNYGYTF
DNA: TGTGCCAGCAGCGTAGGCGGGGGATTTAACTATGGCTACACCTTC
D: NA
V: TRBV9
J: TRBJ1-2
size: NA

CDR3: CASSYSTYFSGNTIYF
DNA: TGTGCCAGCAGTTACTCGACGTACTTCTCTGGAAACACCATATATTTT
D: NA
V: TRBV6-5
J: TRBJ1-3
size: few

CDR3: CASSPPRPPRRTYNEQFF
DNA: TGTGCCAGCAGCCCCCCACGGCCCCCTCGGAGGACCTACAATGAGCAGTTCTTC
D: NA
V: TRBV21-1
J: TRBJ2-1
size: few

CDR3: CSVEPGPVGDYGYTF
DNA: TGCAGCGTTGAACCTGGACCCGTAGGGGACTATGGCTACACCTTC
D: NA
V: TRBV29-1
J: TRBJ1-2
size: NA

CDR3: CASSLIPDRTRTQYF
DNA: TGTGCCAGCAGTTTAATCCCGGACAGGACGAGGACCCAGTACTTC
D: TRBD1
V: TRBV28
J: TRBJ2-5
size: NA

CDR3: CASTAGRTGELFF
DNA: TGTGCCAGCACCGCAGGGAGGACCGGGGAGCTGTTTTTT
D: NA
V: TRBV6-6
J: TRBJ2-2
size: few

CDR3: CASPGRLNTGELFF
DNA: TGTGCCAGCCCCGGTCGTTTGAACACCGGGGAGCTGTTTTTT
D: NA
V: TRBV6-1
J: TRBJ2-2
size: few

CDR3: CASTGQGGDEKLFF
DNA: TGTGCCAGCACCGGACAGGGAGGAGACGAAAAACTGTTTTTT
D: TRBD1
V: TRBV5-6
J: TRBJ1-4
size: few

CDR3: CASSVSGGHTDTQYF
DNA: TGTGCCAGCAGTGTTAGCGGGGGGCACACAGATACGCAGTATTTT
D: TRBD2
V: TRBV2
J: TRBJ2-3
size: once

CDR3: CAISDRGEGQQFF
DNA: TGTGCCATCAGTGATAGAGGCGAGGGTCAGCAGTTCTTC
D: NA
V: TRBV10-3
J: TRBJ2-1
size: NA

CDR3: CASSEAGRGHNEQFF
DNA: TGTGCCAGCAGTGAAGCTGGCAGGGGTCACAATGAGCAGTTCTTC
D: NA
V: TRBV6-1
J: TRBJ2-1
size: NA

CDR3: CASSLTSGVFQFF
DNA: TGTGCCAGCAGCTTGACTAGCGGGGTGTTTCAGTTCTTC
D: TRBD2
V: TRBV7-2
J: TRBJ2-1
size: NA

CDR3: CASGLPPGGYTF
DNA: TGTGCTAGTGGTTTGCCCCCCGGTGGCTACACCTTC
D: NA
V: TRBV12-5
J: TRBJ1-2
size: NA

CDR3: CSVIQGNYGYTF
DNA: TGCAGCGTTATACAGGGTAACTATGGCTACACCTTC
D: NA
V: TRBV29-1
J: TRBJ1-2
size: NA

CDR3: CASSWLAGGGTDTQYF
DNA: TGTGCCAGCAGTTGGCTAGCGGGGGGCGGAACAGATACGCAGTATTTT
D: TRBD2
V: TRBV6-5
J: TRBJ2-3
size: NA

CDR3: CASSLAVAVTDTQYF
DNA: TGCGCCAGCAGCTTGGCAGTAGCGGTCACAGATACGCAGTATTTT
D: NA
V: TRBV5-1
J: TRBJ2-3
size: few

CDR3: CASSIRQGVTDTQYF
DNA: TGTGCCAGCAGTATCCGACAGGGGGTCACAGATACGCAGTATTTT
D: TRBD1
V: TRBV28
J: TRBJ2-3
size: NA

CDR3: CASSFPGTGAYGYTF
DNA: TGTGCCAGCAGCTTCCCCGGGACAGGGGCCTATGGCTACACCTTC
D: TRBD1
V: TRBV14
J: TRBJ1-2
size: NA

CDR3: CASSLIPAAGGRGEQFF
DNA: TGCGCCAGCAGTCTAATCCCCGCAGCGGGGGGGCGAGGTGAGCAGTTCTTC
D: TRBD2
V: TRBV4-1
J: TRBJ2-1
size: NA

CDR3: CASSPQQGVEKLFF
DNA: TGTGCCAGCAGCCCCCAACAGGGGGTTGAAAAACTGTTTTTT
D: TRBD1
V: TRBV7-6
J: TRBJ1-4
size: NA

CDR3: CASSPPGTTSEQYF
DNA: TGCGCCAGCAGTCCCCCCGGGACAACCTCAGAGCAGTACTTC
D: NA
V: TRBV5-1
J: TRBJ2-7
size: NA

CDR3: CASSWTGWNSPLHF
DNA: TGTGCCAGCAGCTGGACAGGGTGGAATTCACCCCTCCACTTT
D: TRBD1
V: TRBV28
J: TRBJ1-6
size: NA

CDR3: CASSVRGYEQYF
DNA: TGTGCCAGCTCCGTCCGGGGGTACGAGCAGTACTTC
D: NA
V: TRBV6-5
J: TRBJ2-7
size: NA

CDR3: CASSLGYNSPLHF
DNA: TGTGCCAGCAGTTTAGGGTATAATTCACCCCTCCACTTT
D: NA
V: TRBV6-5
J: TRBJ1-6
size: NA

CDR3: CASTPGEYSPLHF
DNA: TGTGCCAGCACTCCTGGAGAATATTCACCCCTCCACTTT
D: NA
V: TRBV2
J: TRBJ1-6
size: NA

CDR3: CASSWNRGYQETQYF
DNA: TGTGCCAGCAGCTGGAATCGGGGGTACCAAGAGACCCAGTACTTC
D: NA
V: TRBV7-9
J: TRBJ2-5
size: few

CDR3: CASSPHVVQRSTDTQYF
DNA: TGTGCCAGCAGCCCCCATGTCGTTCAGCGGAGCACAGATACGCAGTATTTT
D: NA
V: TRBV28
J: TRBJ2-3
size: few

CDR3: CAWSTGGFIHEQYF
DNA: TGTGCCTGGAGTACGGGGGGTTTTATCCACGAGCAGTACTTC
D: TRBD2
V: TRBV30
J: TRBJ2-7
size: few

CDR3: CASSQGTDYGYTF
DNA: TGCGCCAGCAGCCAAGGAACAGACTATGGCTACACCTTC
D: NA
V: TRBV4-1
J: TRBJ1-2
size: NA

CDR3: CASSEPSGEQFF
DNA: TGTGCCAGCAGTGAGCCTAGCGGAGAGCAGTTCTTC
D: TRBD2
V: TRBV2
J: TRBJ2-1
size: few

CDR3: CASSRGGTAKTGELFF
DNA: TGTGCCAGCAGCCGCGGGGGGACAGCCAAGACCGGGGAGCTGTTTTTT
D: NA
V: TRBV11-2
J: TRBJ2-2
size: NA

CDR3: CASRSYPGQGMNYEQYF
DNA: TGTGCCAGCAGATCCTATCCGGGACAGGGAATGAACTACGAGCAGTACTTC
D: TRBD1
V: TRBV2
J: TRBJ2-7
size: NA

CDR3: CASGERGPNTEAFF
DNA: TGTGCCAGCGGCGAAAGGGGGCCGAACACTGAAGCTTTCTTT
D: TRBD1
V: TRBV7-2
J: TRBJ1-1
size: few

CDR3: CASSLARWEAYNEQFF
DNA: TGTGCCAGCAGCTTGGCTCGGTGGGAGGCCTACAATGAGCAGTTCTTC
D: NA
V: TRBV7-8
J: TRBJ2-1
size: NA

CDR3: CATESFSGANVLTF
DNA: TGTGCCACCGAGTCGTTCTCTGGGGCCAACGTCCTGACTTTC
D: NA
V: TRBV11-2
J: TRBJ2-6
size: NA

CDR3: CSASWGYGYTF
DNA: TGCAGTGCTAGTTGGGGCTATGGCTACACCTTC
D: NA
V: TRBV20-1
J: TRBJ1-2
size: NA

CDR3: CASSFRTGGAPPGYTF
DNA: TGTGCCAGCAGTTTTCGGACAGGGGGCGCCCCCCCTGGCTACACCTTC
D: TRBD1
V: TRBV27
J: TRBJ1-2
size: few

CDR3: CASTFKNTGELFF
DNA: TGTGCCAGCACGTTCAAGAACACCGGGGAGCTGTTTTTT
D: NA
V: TRBV11-2
J: TRBJ2-2
size: few

CDR3: CASSSPGAGYGYTF
DNA: TGTGCCAGCAGTTCCCCCGGGGCAGGGTACGGCTACACCTTC
D: NA
V: TRBV27
J: TRBJ1-2
size: few

CDR3: CASSRNRGQGTEAFF
DNA: TGTGCCAGCTCACGGAACAGGGGGCAAGGGACTGAAGCTTTCTTT
D: TRBD1
V: TRBV18
J: TRBJ1-1
size: NA

CDR3: CASSVDSLSSYNEQFF
DNA: TGTGCCAGCAGCGTGGACAGTCTCAGCTCCTACAATGAGCAGTTCTTC
D: NA
V: TRBV6-4
J: TRBJ2-1
size: few

CDR3: CASSPLTGANQPQHF
DNA: TGCGCCAGCAGCCCACTGACAGGGGCTAATCAGCCCCAGCATTTT
D: TRBD1
V: TRBV5-1
J: TRBJ1-5
size: few

CDR3: CASRGQGVRNTF
DNA: TGTGCCAGCCGGGGACAGGGGGTGAGGAACACCTTC
D: TRBD1
V: TRBV6-1
J: TRBJ1-2
size: NA

CDR3: CASSGAGSYNEQFF
DNA: TGTGCCAGCAGTGGGGCAGGTTCCTACAATGAGCAGTTCTTC
D: NA
V: TRBV2
J: TRBJ2-1
size: few